The next 10 T cell receptor beta chains were all read from a single sample in a study of blood T cell repertoires in COVID-19. Profiled with immunoSEQ multiplex PCR; TCRdb holds only in-frame clones, not every one. The data contain approximately 50,000 clones, about 82% of them singletons. Sequencing used peripheral blood. The source of these receptors is a human donor in a cohort sampled during active COVID-19.

The V gene is TRBV6-2 or TRBV6-3, the J gene TRBJ1-1; tentative D call: TRBD1 (6 bases). The germline CDR1 and CDR2 sequences are MNHEY and SVGEGT. Between the trimmed V and J ends, which lost 6 bases and 5 bases, there was a span of 13 bases. This CDR3 is built from 13 residues. DNA of the CDR3: TGTGCCAGCAGCCGTGAAACAGGGACTGAAGCTTTCTTT. Its translation is CASSRETGTEAFF.

The chain recombines TRBV7-9 with TRBJ2-2, with D unresolved. Trimming took 2 bases from V and 8 from J, leaving 6 bases between them. Germline-derived CDR1 and CDR2 are SEHNR and FQNEAQ (reference sequence). The CDR3 loop spans 12 amino acids. CDR3 residues: CASSLPMGELFF. The CDR3 bases are TGTGCCAGCAGCTTACCTATGGGGGAGCTGTTTTTT.

The chain joins TRBV5-5 to TRBJ1-2; a weak D match, TRBD1 (5 bases). The CDR3 totals 13 residues. CDR1 is SGHKS, CDR2 YYEKEE, per germline (reference sequence). Trimming removed 0 bases at V and 8 bases at J, with 11 bases between. CDR3 amino acids: CASSLAGAGGYTF. The CDR3 DNA reads as TGTGCCAGCAGCTTGGCCGGGGCGGGGGGCTACACCTTC.

V usage is TRBV7-8 and J usage is TRBJ1-1; 8 nucleotides match TRBD1. Losses at the gene ends were 6 bases for V and 5 bases for J; bases not matched to a gene: 11. The CDR3 is 15 amino acids. CDR1 SGHVS and CDR2 FQNEAQ come from the germline V gene. CDR3 sequence (DNA): TGTGCCAGCAGACAAAAGCGGACAGGGACGACTGAAGCTTTCTTT. Translated, it gives CASRQKRTGTTEAFF. Full variable domain (remainder filled in from reference TRBV7-8 and TRBJ1-1): GAGVSQSPRYKVAKRGQDVALRCDPISGHVSLFWYQQALGQGPEFLTYFQNEAQLDKSGLPSDRFFAERPEGSVSTLKIQRTQQEDSAVYLCASRQKRTGTTEAFFGQGTRLTVV.

The rearrangement joins TRBV11-3 to TRBJ2-1, with 7 bases matching TRBD1. The CDR3 is made up of 14 amino acids. V shed 3 bases, J shed 4 bases, and the junction held 3 bases outside the gene matches. Germline-derived CDR1 and CDR2 are SGHNT and YENEEA. Here the CDR3 reads CASSFRTGYNEQFF. CDR3 nucleotide sequence: TGTGCCAGCAGCTTCAGGACAGGATACAATGAGCAGTTCTTC. The full variable domain, with the rest looked up from reference TRBV11-3 and TRBJ2-1, is EAGVVQSPRYKIIEKKQPVAFWCNPISGHNTLYWYLQNLGQGPELLIRYENEEAVDDSQLPKDRFSAERLKGVDSTLKIQPAELGDSAVYLCASSFRTGYNEQFFGPGTRLTVL.

This clone turned up a few times. CDR3 sequence reads: CASSTAWDTQYF. The CDR3 nucleotides are TGTGCCAGCAGCACTGCGTGGGATACGCAGTATTTT. The chain is built from TRBV5-4 and TRBJ2-3; no clear D. The germline gives CDR1 SGHNT, CDR2 YYREEE (reference sequence). The CDR3 is 12 amino acids. With 4 bases removed from V and 6 bases from J, the gap between germline ends came to 9 bases.

The chain combines TRBV5-1 with TRBJ2-7; the match to TRBD1 covers 7 bases. J was trimmed by 2 bases and V by 4 bases; bases with no gene match: 9. CDR1 and CDR2 from the germline V gene are SGHRS and YFSETQ. The CDR3 extends over 15 amino acids. As DNA, the CDR3 is TGCGCCAGCAGCCCCTCGTACAGGGGAGCCTACGAGCAGTACTTC. Protein: CASSPSYRGAYEQYF. Using reference TRBV5-1 and TRBJ2-7 for the parts outside the CDR3, the full variable domain is KAGVTQTPRYLIKTRGQQVTLSCSPISGHRSVSWYQQTPGQGLQFLFEYFSETQRNKGNFPGRFSGRQFSNSRSEMNVSTLELGDSALYLCASSPSYRGAYEQYFGPGTRLTVT.

The chain recombines TRBV19 with TRBJ2-1; 11 positions match TRBD2. Germline lookup yields CDR1 LNHDA and CDR2 SQIVND (reference sequence). V was pared by 4 bases and J by 8 bases, with 16 bases of the junction left unmatched. This CDR3 spans 18 amino acids. Written as DNA, the CDR3 is TGTGCCAGTAGTAACCATCCCCCAACTAGCGGGAGTGTCGATGAGCAGTTCTTC. Protein product: CASSNHPPTSGSVDEQFF.

The chain joins TRBV28 to TRBJ1-3; TRBD1 matches 7 bases. This CDR3 has 16 residues. Germline V gene lookup returns CDR1 MDHEN and CDR2 SYDVKM. J gave up 7 bases and V 2 bases, and 11 bases lay outside the gene matches. CDR3 nucleotide sequence: TGTGCCAGCAGTTTACAGACAGGGACATCGGGGAACACCATATATTTT. Translation gives CASSLQTGTSGNTIYF.

The genes are TRBV16 and TRBJ1-1; TRBD1 aligns across 8 bases. The V segment lost 5 bases and the J segment 4 bases; nucleotides outside the gene matches: 6. This CDR3 spans 14 amino acids. CDR1 is KGHSY and CDR2 is FQNENV in the germline V gene. The CDR3 sequence is CASSRDRSTTEAFF. For the CDR3, the DNA is TGTGCCAGCAGCAGGGACAGGTCCACCACTGAAGCTTTCTTT. The variable domain in full, with the rest retrieved from reference TRBV16 and TRBJ1-1, is GEEVAQTPKHLVRGEGQKAKLYCAPIKGHSYVFWYQQVLKNEFKFLISFQNENVFDETGMPKERFSAKCLPNSPCSLEIQATKLEDSAVYFCASSRDRSTTEAFFGQGTRLTVV.